Each of the 3 T cell receptor beta chains below was sequenced from the same sample in a study of T cell responses to AZD1222 COVID-19 vaccine. Produced via immunoSEQ multiplex PCR; TCRdb's table is partial and in-frame only. The sample shows around 83,000 clones, more than 70% of them seen only once. The sequencing used peripheral blood, collected on day 0 of AZD1222 vaccination. These receptors were obtained from an adult in good health.

The chain couples TRBV7-2 to TRBJ2-7; 10 bases map to TRBD1. The CDR3 loop spans 14 amino acids. The germline V gene has CDR1 SGHTA and CDR2 FQGNSA. Trimming cost V 1 base and J 4 bases; bases outside gene matches: 1. The CDR3: CASSLVGQGYEQYF. CDR3 nucleotide sequence: TGTGCCAGCAGCTTAGTGGGACAGGGGTACGAGCAGTACTTC.

The V gene is TRBV27, the J gene TRBJ1-1; no definite D call. This CDR3 region has 13 residues. V lost 7 bases, J lost 3 bases, and 12 bases lay in between. Looked up from germline, CDR1 is MNHEY and CDR2 is SMNVEV (reference sequence). CDR3 nucleotide sequence: TGTGCCAGCATTCGGAGAGCCGACACTGAAGCTTTCTTT. This translates into CASIRRADTEAFF.

This chain links TRBV18 with TRBJ2-5, with TRBD2 identical over 7 bases. Looked up from germline, CDR1 is KGHSH and CDR2 is LQKENI. After removal of 0 bases from V and 0 bases from J, the junction contained 7 bases not matched to a gene. The CDR3 sequence is 17 residues long. The CDR3 DNA follows: TGTGCCAGCTCACCACCGGCGCGCGGGGGTTACCAAGAGACCCAGTACTTC. It specifies CASSPPARGGYQETQYF.